The clone carrying this T cell receptor (beta chain) was observed a handful of times. The antigen is not known. This entry belongs to a study of CD8+ T cells in alopecia areata. On the study more broadly: In an open-label trial, patients got 5 to 10 mg tofacitinib twice daily. A 6-month period off drug followed tofacitinib, which lasted 6 to 18 months. General observations from the study: Uncertainty about whether baseline CD8+ expansion is linked to response remains, with one nonresponder. Among the top 100, expanded CD8+ clones were significantly decreased by tofacitinib, as was scalp clonality.

Per the germline V gene, CDR1 is LNHDA and CDR2 is SQIVND (reference sequence). The CDR3 is 12 amino acids. V shed 7 bases and J shed 9 bases, with 13 bases lying between them. In each case, RNA was isolated and then reverse transcribed into cDNA as the sequencing template. Method: immunoSEQ multiplex PCR; TCRdb's copy keeps in-frame clones and lacks some. Among 150,000 to 200,000 clones listed, around three fifths were seen once. Indicated treatment: oral pan-JAK inhibitor, 5-10 mg twice daily. The source is a human donor with alopecia areata. This sample comprised CD4+ T cells sorted from blood, obtained at week 24, from a patient treated with tofacitinib. The chain links TRBV19 to TRBJ2-1; unclear D gene. This chain's CDR3 is CASIGKSSEQFF. For the CDR3, the DNA is TGTGCCAGTATCGGCAAGTCGAGTGAGCAGTTCTTC.